Following are 12 T cell receptor beta chains from one sample sequenced in a study of cytomegalovirus exposure and HLA in healthy donors. Both 60 Vbeta primers and 13 Jbeta primers went into the PCR. Here immunoSEQ multiplex PCR was the method, and the copy in TCRdb shows in-frame clones only, minus some. The sample has 79,000 or so clones; 65% to 85% are singletons. The sequencing sample was made of PBMCs. These receptors originate from a woman aged 40 to 55 in good health and CMV-seropositive.

This chain links TRBV5-1 with TRBJ1-4; the D gene is possibly TRBD1 (5 bases). This CDR3 region has 16 residues. Germline V gene data show CDR1 as SGHRS and CDR2 as YFSETQ. Trimming removed 4 bases at V and 1 base at J, with 14 bases between. For the CDR3, the DNA is TGCGCCAGCAGCCTAACTATAACAGGAACTAATGAAAAACTGTTTTTT. This gives the protein CASSLTITGTNEKLFF.

This chain links TRBV7-9 with TRBJ1-5; tentative D call: TRBD1 (6 bases). The CDR3 contains 16 residues. The V and J ends lost 5 bases and 2 bases respectively, with 16 bases between them. Germline V gives CDR1 SEHNR, CDR2 FQNEAQ (reference sequence). The CDR3, as DNA: TGTGCCAGCAGCGCCTTCACAGGGTACGGCAATCAGCCCCAGCATTTT. Protein: CASSAFTGYGNQPQHF.

The chain combines TRBV28 with TRBJ2-7; 11 positions match TRBD2. CDR1 MDHEN and CDR2 SYDVKM come from the germline V gene. CDR3 length equals 15 residues. J was trimmed by 6 bases and V by 5 bases; bases with no gene match: 9. CDR3 loop: CASSLGTSGTFEQYF. The CDR3 DNA sequence: TGTGCCAGCAGTCTCGGGACTAGCGGTACTTTCGAGCAGTACTTC.

Only a few counts were recorded for this clone. This specimen includes other DNA sequences encoding the same CDR3. The rearrangement links TRBV30 to TRBJ1-4, with D unresolved. With 2 bases removed from V and 5 bases from J, the gap between germline ends came to 12 bases. This CDR3 has 14 amino acids. Looked up from germline, CDR1 is GTSNPN and CDR2 is SVGIG (reference sequence). This chain's CDR3 is CAWSRTGVNEKLFF. The CDR3 coding sequence is TGTGCCTGGAGTCGTACGGGAGTGAATGAAAAACTGTTTTTT.

The chain carries TRBV27 and TRBJ1-5; 7 nucleotides match TRBD1. The germline gives CDR1 MNHEY, CDR2 SMNVEV (reference sequence). This CDR3 contains 16 residues. Germline trimming cut 4 bases from V and 2 bases from J; bases unmatched to any gene: 8. This CDR3 is CASSSRQGSGNQPQHF. DNA for the CDR3: TGTGCCAGCAGTTCCCGACAGGGATCGGGCAATCAGCCCCAGCATTTT.

This clone occurred once. The gene calls are TRBV29-1 and TRBJ1-4; D might be TRBD1 (6 bases). CDR1 and CDR2 (germline): SQVTM, ANQGSEA. CDR3 size: 13 residues. Deletions cut 5 bases from V and 17 bases from J, with 24 bases between. The CDR3 DNA reads TGCAGCGTTATTGACACGACGGGGACAATCGGATTTTTT. Encoded protein: CSVIDTTGTIGFF. The complete variable domain, with remaining parts taken from reference TRBV29-1 and TRBJ1-4, reads SAVISQKPSRDICQRGTSLTIQCQVDSQVTMMFWYRQQPGQSLTLIATANQGSEATYESGFVIDKFPISRPNLTFSTLTVSNMSPEDSSIYLCSVIDTTGTIGFFGSGTQLSVL.

A single count supports this clone. This chain joins TRBV27 and TRBJ2-4; 12 nucleotides align to TRBD2. This CDR3 is 17 amino acids long. The J segment lost 1 base and the V segment lost 6 bases, leaving 7 bases of the junction unmatched. CDR1 and CDR2 (germline): MNHEY, SMNVEV (reference sequence). The CDR3: CASSLAGGPPAKNIQYF. The CDR3 nucleotides read TGTGCCAGCAGCCTAGCGGGAGGGCCTCCGGCCAAAAACATTCAGTACTTC.

This clone was observed a few times. This sequence joins TRBV28 and TRBJ2-7; D is possibly TRBD1 (6 bases). The germline CDR1 and CDR2 sequences are MDHEN and SYDVKM. The CDR3 runs to 13 residues. Trimming removed 8 bases at V and 2 bases at J, with 13 bases between. CDR3 in DNA: TGTGCCAGCGACTCCGGGACAACCTACGAGCAGTACTTC. Translation: CASDSGTTYEQYF.

The V gene is TRBV29-1, the J gene TRBJ1-2, with 11 bases aligning to TRBD1. With V trimmed by 7 bases and J by 7 bases, 11 bases remained unmatched. The CDR3 runs to 14 residues. Per germline, CDR1 SQVTM and CDR2 ANQGSEA. CDR3 sequence: CSAMRTGGVFGYTF. The DNA for the CDR3 is TGCAGCGCGATGCGGACAGGGGGCGTCTTTGGCTACACCTTC. The whole variable domain, remainder taken from reference TRBV29-1 and TRBJ1-2, is SAVISQKPSRDICQRGTSLTIQCQVDSQVTMMFWYRQQPGQSLTLIATANQGSEATYESGFVIDKFPISRPNLTFSTLTVSNMSPEDSSIYLCSAMRTGGVFGYTFGSGTRLTVV.

The chain joins TRBV10-3 to TRBJ1-1; possibly TRBD1 for D (5 bases). This CDR3 has 13 amino acids. Germline V gives CDR1 ENHRY, CDR2 SYGVKD. Trimming took 8 bases from V and 1 from J, leaving 11 bases between them. CDR3 coding DNA: TGTGCCATCTCATATACAGGGAACACTGAAGCTTTCTTT. Its protein is CAISYTGNTEAFF.

V usage is TRBV6-1 and J usage is TRBJ2-5; TRBD1 is a possible D gene (5 bases). The CDR3 sequence is 13 residues long. Trimming shortened V by 8 bases and J by 4 bases, and 14 bases separated the two germline ends. Germline loops: CDR1 MNHNS, CDR2 SASEGT. CDR3 loop: CASFAAGRETQYF. In DNA, the CDR3 is TGTGCCAGCTTTGCGGCAGGGCGAGAGACCCAGTACTTC.

The chain has TRBV6-1 and TRBJ2-1; 7 bases are a match to TRBD1. This CDR3 region has 11 residues. V shed 6 bases, J shed 10 bases, and the junction held 3 bases outside the gene matches. CDR1 is MNHNS and CDR2 is SASEGT in the germline V gene. This CDR3 reads CASSRTGEQFF. The CDR3 coding sequence is TGTGCCAGCAGCAGGACAGGAGAGCAGTTCTTC.